This T cell receptor beta chain is drawn from a study of T cells expressing NK-cell markers. From germline, CDR1 is DFQATT and CDR2 SNEGSKA (reference sequence). CDR3 length: 13 residues. Each CDR3 protein gets one entry in TCRdb, which reprocessed the 5' RACE reads and gives no DNA. The table for this sample gives some 140,000 distinct CDR3 sequences. This TCR came from a woman aged 50 to 60 in good health. V gene TRBV20-1 combines with J gene TRBJ2-2. Specimen: blood T cells: a sorted CD56 or NKG2C T cell subset, CD4+ or CD8+ T cells, or bulk PBMC T cells (not recorded which). The CDR3 here is CISRNANTGELFF.